These T cell receptor beta chains were read from a single sample in a study of beta chain features in type 1 diabetes. The data were produced by immunoSEQ multiplex PCR, yet TCRdb's version contains in-frame clones alone and is incomplete. The sample holds about 140,000 clones, more than 9% seen once. What was sequenced was naive CD4+ T cells from blood. The receptors stem from a man in his late teens or twenties in good health. Both conserved end residues are part of each CDR3. Fields, in order: V gene, D gene, clone size, J gene, CDR3 DNA, CDR3 protein. D genes are given only for firm matches. Only some rows state a clone size, as once, few, many or a class for expanded clones.

TRBV11-2,NA,NA,TRBJ2-7,TGTGCCAGCAGCTTAGTGAGGACAGATTCCTACGAGCAGTACTTC,CASSLVRTDSYEQYF
TRBV5-1,NA,few,TRBJ1-2,TGCGCCAGCAGACTTGGTGGTTTCTATGGCTACACCTTC,CASRLGGFYGYTF
TRBV5-1,NA,few,TRBJ1-5,TGCGCCAGCAGCTTGGGACGGGAAGATAGCAATCAGCCCCAGCATTTT,CASSLGREDSNQPQHF
TRBV14,NA,few,TRBJ2-5,TGTGCCAGCAGCCTTCTTCTAGCGTCAGAGACCCAGTACTTC,CASSLLLASETQYF
TRBV7-9,NA,NA,TRBJ2-7,TGTGCCAGCAGCCCTAAAGGGACGGGAGTAATCCTACGGGAGCAGTACTTC,CASSPKGTGVILREQYF
TRBV30,NA,NA,TRBJ2-6,TGTGCCTGGAGTGTACGCGGTTCTGGGGCCAACGTCCTGACTTTC,CAWSVRGSGANVLTF
TRBV6-6,TRBD1,few,TRBJ2-7,TGTGCCAGCAGTTTCGGACAGGGTACCTACGAGCAGTACTTC,CASSFGQGTYEQYF
TRBV5-4,TRBD1,few,TRBJ2-5,TGTGCCAGCAGCTCGACAGGGGGCGCAGGGGAGACCCAGTACTTC,CASSSTGGAGETQYF
TRBV4-3,NA,NA,TRBJ1-3,TGCGCCAGCAGCCAAGATTCCGGGGCTGGAAACACCATATATTTT,CASSQDSGAGNTIYF
TRBV4-1,NA,NA,TRBJ2-7,TGCGCCAGCAGCCACCCACCGGGACTTAGCTCCTACGAGCAGTACTTC,CASSHPPGLSSYEQYF
TRBV9,NA,few,TRBJ1-2,TGTGCCAGCAGCGTAGTTGGGGACACTTACTATGGCTACACCTTC,CASSVVGDTYYGYTF
TRBV10-3,TRBD2,NA,TRBJ2-2,TGTGCCATCAGTCTGACCCGGGGGGGCGGAGGGGAGCTGTTTTTT,CAISLTRGGGGELFF
TRBV30,NA,NA,TRBJ2-5,TGTGCCTGGACCGGGGGAGTTCGAGAGACCCAGTACTTC,CAWTGGVRETQYF
TRBV5-8,TRBD1,NA,TRBJ1-4,TGTGCCAGCAGCCTCACAGGGGCCGCAACTAATGAAAAACTGTTTTTT,CASSLTGAATNEKLFF
TRBV7-2,TRBD2,few,TRBJ2-7,TGTGCCAGCAGCTTAGATGGTAGCGGGGTTAGAAACGAGCAGTACTTC,CASSLDGSGVRNEQYF
TRBV4-1,TRBD1,NA,TRBJ1-2,TGCGCCAGCAGCCCCGGGGACAGGGGCCCCTATGGCTACACCTTC,CASSPGDRGPYGYTF
TRBV7-3,TRBD1,many,TRBJ1-2,TGTGCCAGCAGCAAGGACAGGGATTATGGCTACACCTTC,CASSKDRDYGYTF
TRBV5-8,TRBD1,NA,TRBJ2-3,TGTGCCAGCAGCCCGGGACAGGGGGCAGGTGATACGCAGTATTTT,CASSPGQGAGDTQYF
TRBV4-3,TRBD1,NA,TRBJ1-6,TGCGCCAGCAGCCAAGATTTTTCGGGGACAGGGAGCTCCTATAATTCACCCCTCCACTTT,CASSQDFSGTGSSYNSPLHF
TRBV7-9,TRBD2,NA,TRBJ2-2,TGTGCCAGCACCCCAGGGCTAGCGGGGGGCAAGAACACCGGGGAGCTGTTTTTT,CASTPGLAGGKNTGELFF
TRBV7-9,TRBD1,NA,TRBJ2-1,TGTGCCAGCAGCCCCAGGACAGGGACGATCAATGAGCAGTTCTTC,CASSPRTGTINEQFF
TRBV4-1,TRBD1,many,TRBJ1-2,TGCGCCAGCAGTGGGACAGGGGGCCTCACTAACTATGGCTACACCTTC,CASSGTGGLTNYGYTF
TRBV6-1,NA,NA,TRBJ2-5,TGTGCCAGTTCCAGGGATGAGAAGACCCAGTACTTC,CASSRDEKTQYF
TRBV13,NA,NA,TRBJ2-7,TGTGCCAGCAGCTCAAACAGGTTTCTCTCCTACGAGCAGTACTTC,CASSSNRFLSYEQYF
TRBV14,NA,NA,TRBJ2-5,TGTGCCAGCAGCTCAACCACCAGCCCAGGGGAGACCCAGTACTTC,CASSSTTSPGETQYF
TRBV19,TRBD2,NA,TRBJ2-5,TGTGCCAGTAAAAACCTCGCGCTAGCGGATCAAGAGACCCAGTACTTC,CASKNLALADQETQYF
TRBV7-2,TRBD1,NA,TRBJ2-7,TGTGCCAGCAGCTTGGGACAGAACTACGAGCAGTACTTC,CASSLGQNYEQYF
TRBV29-1,TRBD1,few,TRBJ2-7,TGCAGCGTGATCGGACAGGGGGGCTACGAGCAGTACTTC,CSVIGQGGYEQYF
TRBV9,NA,many,TRBJ2-6,TGTGCCAGCACCCGACCAGGCGCTGGGGCCAACGTCCTGACTTTC,CASTRPGAGANVLTF
TRBV9,NA,NA,TRBJ2-7,TGTGCCAGCAGCCCCAGGTGGGGCAACTCCTACGAGCAGTACTTC,CASSPRWGNSYEQYF
TRBV6-6,TRBD1,few,TRBJ2-5,TGTGCCAGCAGTCGAACGCGGACAGGGAGTGAGACCCAGTACTTC,CASSRTRTGSETQYF